Shown below are 25 T cell receptor beta chains from a single sample sequenced in a study of CD4 T cells in relation to SARS-CoV-2 and coronaviruses. The unexposed donors gave CD4+ T cells in about 2011-2019, prior to COVID-19. CD4+ T cells were isolated from the cells after around 10 days of culture. TCRdb keeps only in-frame clones here, not all; method: immunoSEQ multiplex PCR. The data contain around 24,000 clones, roughly 80% of them seen just once; the ten biggest clones take up 9.5% to 15%. Their antigen targets remain unknown. The sample comprised CD4+ T cells from PBMCs, cultured in vitro. These receptors were taken from a human donor in good health.

V is TRBV7-6 and J is TRBJ2-2; TRBD1 matches at 7 bases. Trimming cost V 3 bases and J 6 bases; bases outside gene matches: 19. The germline V gene has CDR1 SGHVS and CDR2 FNYEAQ. The CDR3 is made up of 19 amino acids. CDR3 DNA: TGTGCCAGCAGCTTTACGCGGAAAACAGGGGATCGGGGTGCCGGGGAGCTGTTTTTT. This translates into CASSFTRKTGDRGAGELFF.

The chain combines TRBV6-5 with TRBJ2-7; TRBD1 agrees at 8 bases. The CDR3 loop spans 15 amino acids. Germline V gene data show CDR1 as MNHEY and CDR2 as SVGAGI. Losses at the gene ends were 7 bases for V and 0 bases for J; bases not matched to a gene: 8. This CDR3 is CASTRSGTGSYEQYF. The CDR3 coding sequence is TGTGCCAGCACCCGATCCGGGACAGGCTCCTACGAGCAGTACTTC.

The chain recombines TRBV6-5 with TRBJ1-3; no firm D call. V lost 10 bases to trimming and J lost 3 bases, with 16 bases between them. CDR3 length: 14 amino acids. Germline V lookup: CDR1 MNHEY, CDR2 SVGAGI. CDR3 sequence reads: CATTTRTDGNTIYF. CDR3 DNA: TGTGCCACTACGACTAGGACGGATGGAAACACCATATATTTT.

This clone has only a few counts. V and J are TRBV19 and TRBJ2-7; D is possibly TRBD2 (5 bases). V lost 4 bases to trimming and J lost 6 bases, with 16 bases between them. This CDR3 is built from 14 residues. CDR1 is LNHDA and CDR2 is SQIVND in the germline V gene (reference sequence). The CDR3 spells CASSTGPQRGEQYF. CDR3 coding DNA: TGTGCCAGTAGTACCGGCCCCCAACGGGGCGAGCAGTACTTC.

The rearrangement uses TRBV7-9 and TRBJ2-3; D is ambiguous. CDR1 is SEHNR, CDR2 FQNEAQ, per germline (reference sequence). The CDR3 contains 15 residues. Between the trimmed V and J ends, which lost 1 base and 2 bases, there was a span of 10 bases. The CDR3 sequence: CASSLVADFTDTQYF. CDR3 bases: TGTGCCAGCAGCTTAGTTGCAGACTTCACAGATACGCAGTATTTT.

The rearrangement links TRBV7-9 to TRBJ1-5; TRBD1 matches 10 bases. With V trimmed by 5 bases and J by 5 bases, 12 bases remained unmatched. The CDR3 sequence is 17 residues long. The germline V gene encodes CDR1 SEHNR and CDR2 FQNEAQ (reference sequence). CDR3 nucleotide sequence: TGTGCCAGCAGCCCAGGACAGGGGGAGGGCAACGATCAGCCCCAGCATTTT. This translates into CASSPGQGEGNDQPQHF.

This clone showed up just a few times. The J gene is TRBJ1-1, the V gene TRBV4-2; no firm D call. Looked up from germline, CDR1 is LGHNA and CDR2 is YNFKEQ. This CDR3 spans 12 amino acids. Deletions cut 0 bases from V and 8 bases from J, with 7 bases between. Here the CDR3 DNA reads TGTGCCAGCAGCCAAGATCAATACGAAGCTTTCTTT. Protein sequence: CASSQDQYEAFF.

V and J are TRBV6-2 or TRBV6-3 and TRBJ2-1, with TRBD2 matching 7 bases. The J segment lost 7 bases and the V segment lost 0 bases, leaving 6 bases of the junction unmatched. Germline V gene lookup returns CDR1 MNHEY and CDR2 SVGEGT. The CDR3 has 15 residues. The CDR3 sequence: CASSYSGGSSNEQFF. The CDR3 bases are TGTGCCAGCAGTTACTCCGGCGGGAGTTCAAATGAGCAGTTCTTC.

This clone was seen a few times. CDR3 residues: CASSLEYGRNTGELFF. In DNA, the CDR3 is TGCGCCAGCAGCTTGGAATACGGGAGGAACACCGGGGAGCTGTTTTTT. The chain is built from TRBV5-1 and TRBJ2-2; D may be TRBD2 (6 bases). This CDR3 has 16 amino acids. CDR1 is SGHRS, CDR2 YFSETQ, per germline. V was trimmed by 0 bases and J by 1 base, leaving 10 bases between them.

The chain is built from TRBV19 and TRBJ2-1, with D maybe TRBD2 (6 bases). CDR3 length: 19 amino acids. With 6 bases removed from V and 3 bases from J, the gap between germline ends came to 27 bases. Germline CDR1 is LNHDA and CDR2 is SQIVND (reference sequence). CDR3 sequence (DNA): TGTGCCAGTAGCGCAAGGGGCGGGGCGCCAATAGCTTTCTACAATGAGCAGTTCTTC. Protein product: CASSARGGAPIAFYNEQFF.

This chain connects TRBV3-1 (or the pseudogene TRBV3-2) to TRBJ1-2; D uncertain. CDR1 and CDR2 (germline): LGHDT, YNNKEL (reference sequence). V lost 0 bases to trimming and J lost 2 bases, with 4 bases between them. The CDR3 totals 13 residues. In nucleotides, the CDR3 is TGTGCCAGCAGCCAAGACGGAAACTATGGCTACACCTTC. Amino acids: CASSQDGNYGYTF.

The chain couples TRBV27 to TRBJ1-2; a weak D match, TRBD1 (6 bases). V was clipped by 6 bases and J by 7 bases, with 24 bases between them. Germline V gene data show CDR1 as MNHEY and CDR2 as SMNVEV (reference sequence). The CDR3 is 16 residues long. CDR3: CASRSHPDTGFGGYTF. CDR3 in DNA: TGTGCCAGCAGATCCCACCCCGATACAGGGTTTGGTGGCTACACCTTC.

This clone turned up a few times. V usage is TRBV6-5 and J usage is TRBJ1-4; 9 bases align to TRBD1. The CDR3 totals 16 residues. The germline V gene encodes CDR1 MNHEY and CDR2 SVGAGI. After removal of 0 bases from V and 8 bases from J, the junction contained 7 bases not matched to a gene. DNA of the CDR3: TGTGCCAGCAGTTACTCGACGGGACAGGGCAACGAAAAACTGTTTTTT. This encodes CASSYSTGQGNEKLFF.

The chain couples TRBV3-1 (or the pseudogene TRBV3-2) to TRBJ2-1, with TRBD2 matching 10 bases. The CDR3 covers 15 residues. Germline CDR1 and CDR2: LGHDT and YNNKEL (reference sequence). After removal of 7 bases from V and 7 bases from J, the junction contained 10 bases not matched to a gene. CDR3 in amino acids: CASTRSGRAGNEQFF. CDR3 bases: TGTGCCAGCACCCGAAGCGGGAGGGCCGGGAATGAGCAGTTCTTC.

V usage is TRBV6-5 and J usage is TRBJ1-2; D gene unclear. In germline, CDR1 is MNHEY, CDR2 SVGAGI. Trimming took off 6 bases at V and 2 bases at J, with 10 bases between the two ends. The CDR3 consists of 13 residues. The CDR3 protein is CASRNPENYGYTF. CDR3 DNA sequence: TGTGCCAGCAGGAACCCCGAGAACTATGGCTACACCTTC.

This clone is a singleton in its sample. This chain links TRBV2 with TRBJ1-1, with D maybe TRBD1 (5 bases). Germline CDR1 and CDR2: SNHLY and FYNNEI. This CDR3 has 14 amino acids. V was pared by 10 bases and J by 4 bases, with 19 bases between. The CDR3 sequence: CAIGGAGPLTEAFF. The CDR3 region has the DNA TGTGCCATCGGGGGTGCAGGTCCCCTCACTGAAGCTTTCTTT.

The chain is built from TRBV6-1 and TRBJ2-4; D is possibly TRBD2 (5 bases). The CDR3 contains 17 residues. The V end was cut by 2 bases, the J end by 0 bases, with 14 bases between. CDR1 is MNHNS and CDR2 is SASEGT in the germline V gene. The CDR3 loop reads CASSEKEVIVAKNIQYF. CDR3 coding DNA: TGTGCCAGCAGTGAAAAGGAGGTCATAGTAGCCAAAAACATTCAGTACTTC.

The chain recombines TRBV3-1 (or the pseudogene TRBV3-2) with TRBJ2-1; D ambiguous. This CDR3 is built from 12 residues. Per germline, CDR1 LGHDT and CDR2 YNNKEL (reference sequence). With 3 bases removed from V and 12 bases from J, the gap between germline ends came to 12 bases. As DNA, the CDR3 is TGTGCCAGCAGCCAGGCAACCAGAGGGCAGTTCTTC. Translating it yields CASSQATRGQFF.

V and J are TRBV5-1 and TRBJ1-1; D is ambiguous. Germline V gene data show CDR1 as SGHRS and CDR2 as YFSETQ. The ends were cut back, 0 bases at V and 1 base at J, with 10 bases in the middle. The CDR3 length is 15 residues. This CDR3 is CASSLGRVGNTEAFF. DNA for the CDR3: TGCGCCAGCAGCTTGGGACGGGTGGGGAACACTGAAGCTTTCTTT. The full variable domain, completed using reference TRBV5-1 and TRBJ1-1, is KAGVTQTPRYLIKTRGQQVTLSCSPISGHRSVSWYQQTPGQGLQFLFEYFSETQRNKGNFPGRFSGRQFSNSRSEMNVSTLELGDSALYLCASSLGRVGNTEAFFGQGTRLTVV.

The chain is built from TRBV7-9 and TRBJ2-2; D might be TRBD2 (6 bases). The V end was cut by 8 bases, the J end by 5 bases, with 6 bases between. Looked up from germline, CDR1 is SEHNR and CDR2 is FQNEAQ (reference sequence). The CDR3 has 11 residues. The CDR3 coding sequence is TGTGCCAGCGCGGGGACCGGGGAGCTGTTTTTT. Translated: CASAGTGELFF.

The chain is built from TRBV5-1 and TRBJ2-5; 8 bases match TRBD2. With V trimmed by 3 bases and J by 1 base, 2 bases remained unmatched. This CDR3 is 14 amino acids long. The germline gives CDR1 SGHRS, CDR2 YFSETQ. The CDR3 DNA follows: TGCGCCAGCAGCTCGCTAGCGGGCCAAGAGACCCAGTACTTC. Protein product: CASSSLAGQETQYF.

This clone was found once. The V call is TRBV3-1 (or the pseudogene TRBV3-2), the J call TRBJ2-7; the D gene is possibly TRBD2 (6 bases). The CDR3 length is 13 residues. CDR1 and CDR2 (germline): LGHDT, YNNKEL (reference sequence). The V end was cut by 4 bases, the J end by 3 bases, with 10 bases between. The CDR3 region has the DNA TGTGCCAGCAGCCTTGGTAGCGGCTACGAGCAGTACTTC. The encoded protein is CASSLGSGYEQYF.

The V gene is TRBV20-1, the J gene TRBJ2-7; D call uncertain. The CDR3 spans 11 residues. Germline loops: CDR1 DFQATT, CDR2 SNEGSKA (reference sequence). V was trimmed by 3 bases and J by 0 bases, leaving 3 bases between them. The CDR3 nucleotides are TGCAGTGCTAGCCCCTCCTACGAGCAGTACTTC. Amino acids: CSASPSYEQYF.

This clone was counted between two and nine times. This rearrangement joins TRBV5-1 to TRBJ2-5, with a weak D call TRBD1 (6 bases). Germline V gives CDR1 SGHRS, CDR2 YFSETQ. Trimming took off 1 base at V and 5 bases at J, with 9 bases between the two ends. This CDR3 has 13 amino acids. This CDR3 reads CASSLSGDETQYF. Written as DNA, the CDR3 is TGCGCCAGCAGCTTGTCAGGGGATGAGACCCAGTACTTC.

The chain recombines TRBV30 with TRBJ1-6; 8 nucleotides align to TRBD1. The CDR3 sequence is 12 residues long. Germline-derived CDR1 and CDR2 are GTSNPN and SVGIG (reference sequence). V dropped 4 bases and J dropped 8; count of bases not matched to a gene: 1. CDR3 in amino acids: CAWKTGDSPLHF. CDR3 nucleotide sequence: TGTGCCTGGAAGACAGGGGATTCACCCCTCCACTTT.